Shown below are 14 T cell receptor beta chains from a single sample sequenced in a study of T cells in localized non-small cell lung cancer. Produced via immunoSEQ multiplex PCR; TCRdb's table is partial and in-frame only. The data show tens of thousands of clones, around 79% seen once. Sequences were derived from peripheral blood, sampled before any cancer treatment. The receptors here all came from a male donor older than 55 with stage III squamous cell lung carcinoma.

This sequence joins TRBV5-1 and TRBJ2-7, with D possibly TRBD1 on 6 matching bases. Trimming stripped 3 bases from V and 3 bases from J, with 13 bases between. Germline CDR1 and CDR2: SGHRS and YFSETQ. The CDR3 covers 14 residues. The CDR3: CASSSTGFDYEQYF. CDR3 coding DNA: TGCGCCAGCAGCTCTACAGGGTTCGACTACGAGCAGTACTTC.

The chain links TRBV27 to TRBJ2-1; D remains unclear. V dropped 7 bases and J dropped 3 bases, with 16 bases sitting between them. Germline-derived CDR1 and CDR2 are MNHEY and SMNVEV (reference sequence). The CDR3 spans 15 residues. The CDR3 sequence is CASKPRSSVYNEQFF. CDR3 in DNA: TGTGCCAGCAAGCCTCGCAGCAGCGTCTACAATGAGCAGTTCTTC.

The rearrangement links TRBV7-9 to TRBJ1-1, with TRBD1 matching over 10 bases. V shed 5 bases, J shed 5 bases, and the junction held 5 bases outside the gene matches. The CDR3 runs to 14 residues. Germline CDR1 SEHNR, CDR2 FQNEAQ (reference sequence). The CDR3 DNA is TGTGCCAGCAGCCCGGGACAGGGGAAGACTGAAGCTTTCTTT. Its protein product is CASSPGQGKTEAFF. The full variable domain, completed using reference TRBV7-9 and TRBJ1-1, is DTGVSQNPRHKITKRGQNVTFRCDPISEHNRLYWYRQTLGQGPEFLTYFQNEAQLEKSRLLSDRFSAERPKGSFSTLEIQRTEQGDSAMYLCASSPGQGKTEAFFGQGTRLTVV.

The chain joins TRBV27 to TRBJ1-1; 8 nucleotides align to TRBD1. Losses at the gene ends were 3 bases for V and 4 bases for J; bases not matched to a gene: 7. Looked up from germline, CDR1 is MNHEY and CDR2 is SMNVEV (reference sequence). This CDR3 contains 15 residues. For the CDR3, the DNA is TGTGCCAGCAGTTTTGGACAGGGTGGGAGCACTGAAGCTTTCTTT. It is translated as CASSFGQGGSTEAFF.

The chain carries TRBV25-1 and TRBJ2-1, with 12 bases matching TRBD1. This CDR3 contains 17 residues. With 1 base clipped from V and 4 bases from J, the junction kept 5 bases outside the gene matches. Germline CDR1 is MGHDK and CDR2 is SYGVNS. The CDR3 sequence is CASSELGTGGPYNEQFF. CDR3 in DNA: TGTGCCAGCAGTGAATTGGGGACAGGGGGCCCTTACAATGAGCAGTTCTTC. Combining the CDR3 with reference TRBV25-1 and TRBJ2-1 gives the whole variable domain EADIYQTPRYLVIGTGKKITLECSQTMGHDKMYWYQQDPGMELHLIHYSYGVNSTEKGDLSSESTVSRIRTEHFPLTLESARPSHTSQYLCASSELGTGGPYNEQFFGPGTRLTVL.

The gene calls are TRBV27 and TRBJ2-7; 7 bases fit TRBD2. The CDR3 has 15 residues. CDR1 and CDR2 (germline): MNHEY, SMNVEV (reference sequence). The V and J ends lost 1 base and 2 bases, in that order; junction bases with no gene match: 5. The CDR3 nucleotides read TGTGCCAGCAGTTTATTGGGGCGGGAGACCTACGAGCAGTACTTC. This sequence encodes CASSLLGRETYEQYF.

The chain couples TRBV10-2 to TRBJ2-1; 9 nucleotides align to TRBD2. Trimming at V came to 2 bases and at J to 10 bases, leaving 9 bases not matched to a gene. Germline V CDR1 and CDR2: WSHSY, SAAADI. The CDR3 is made up of 15 amino acids. The CDR3 here is CASSEPAGGGEEQFF. In DNA, the CDR3 is TGCGCCAGCAGTGAGCCGGCGGGAGGGGGAGAGGAGCAGTTCTTC.

The V and J genes are TRBV6-1 and TRBJ2-5, with TRBD1 matching over 7 bases. The V and J ends lost 0 bases and 5 bases, in that order; junction bases with no gene match: 6. This CDR3 comprises 15 residues. Germline-derived CDR1 and CDR2 are MNHNS and SASEGT. The CDR3 DNA reads as TGTGCCAGCAGTGAAGCGCGAGGGGGCCTTGAGACCCAGTACTTC. Translation: CASSEARGGLETQYF.

The chain has TRBV7-6 and TRBJ2-5; D is ambiguous. The germline gives CDR1 SGHVS, CDR2 FNYEAQ. Trimming took off 5 bases at V and 4 bases at J, with 11 bases between the two ends. The CDR3 has 13 amino acids. The CDR3: CASSQSSPETQYF. The CDR3 coding sequence is TGTGCCAGCAGCCAGTCGAGTCCAGAGACCCAGTACTTC.

V usage is TRBV18 and J usage is TRBJ2-2, with D perhaps TRBD1 (6 bases). Germline V CDR1 and CDR2: KGHSH, LQKENI. V was cut by 4 bases and J by 1 base, with 10 bases left in between. CDR3 length equals 15 residues. The CDR3 DNA reads TGTGCCAGCTCACGCGACAGGCAGAACACCGGGGAGCTGTTTTTT. Translated: CASSRDRQNTGELFF.

Details on this clone: Other nucleotide sequences from this sample produce the same CDR3. This chain uses TRBV27 with TRBJ1-6; tentative D call: TRBD1 (6 bases). The CDR3 is 15 amino acids. Per the germline V gene, CDR1 is MNHEY and CDR2 is SMNVEV (reference sequence). Trimming took 5 bases from V and 10 from J, leaving 18 bases between them. The CDR3 reads CASSTKILGGSPLHF. The DNA for the CDR3 is TGTGCCAGCAGTACGAAAATCCTAGGGGGATCACCCCTCCACTTT.

The chain links TRBV6-1 to TRBJ1-5, with D maybe TRBD1 (6 bases). Germline lookup yields CDR1 MNHNS and CDR2 SASEGT. This CDR3 contains 14 residues. Trimming took off 1 base at V and 2 bases at J, with 6 bases between the two ends. CDR3 sequence reads: CASSEGGRNQPQHF. CDR3 nucleotides: TGTGCCAGCAGTGAAGGGGGGCGCAATCAGCCCCAGCATTTT.

This chain links TRBV25-1 with TRBJ1-2; the D is unclear. Germline V gene sequence: CDR1 MGHDK, CDR2 SYGVNS. V lost 5 bases and J 4 bases, leaving 8 bases between the germline ends. The CDR3 has 12 amino acids. The CDR3 nucleotides read TGTGCCAGCAGTTCTTTGGCCTATGGCTACACCTTC. It specifies CASSSLAYGYTF.

The chain is built from TRBV19 and TRBJ1-5; D is unresolved. Germline V CDR1 and CDR2: LNHDA, SQIVND (reference sequence). With 6 bases removed from V and 1 base from J, the gap between germline ends came to 13 bases. This CDR3 region has 15 residues. The CDR3 region is CASRWQVKSNQPQHF. CDR3 DNA sequence: TGTGCCAGTAGATGGCAGGTCAAGAGCAATCAGCCCCAGCATTTT.